This TCR beta chain was sequenced in a study of T-cell memory formation after mild COVID-19. CDR3 size: 15 residues. V gave up 4 bases and J gave up 5 bases, with 17 bases separating them. Looked up from germline, CDR1 is SNHLY and CDR2 is FYNNEI. TCRdb processed the 5' RACE reads anew with MiXCR; each CDR3 protein has one entry. The repertoire holds more than 250,000 distinct CDR3 sequences, with roughly 18% as singletons. The sample comprised PBMCs or a T cell subset sorted from them (not recorded which). The TCR comes from a man between 18 and 35 years old who had mild COVID-19 (a few samples of this study predate the infection). Cell type and time point are not known. The chain is built from TRBV2 and TRBJ1-1; D gene ambiguous. CDR3 nucleotide sequence: TGTGCCAGCAGTGTGGAGGACCTTCCGAGGACTGAAGCTTTCTTT. Protein product: CASSVEDLPRTEAFF.